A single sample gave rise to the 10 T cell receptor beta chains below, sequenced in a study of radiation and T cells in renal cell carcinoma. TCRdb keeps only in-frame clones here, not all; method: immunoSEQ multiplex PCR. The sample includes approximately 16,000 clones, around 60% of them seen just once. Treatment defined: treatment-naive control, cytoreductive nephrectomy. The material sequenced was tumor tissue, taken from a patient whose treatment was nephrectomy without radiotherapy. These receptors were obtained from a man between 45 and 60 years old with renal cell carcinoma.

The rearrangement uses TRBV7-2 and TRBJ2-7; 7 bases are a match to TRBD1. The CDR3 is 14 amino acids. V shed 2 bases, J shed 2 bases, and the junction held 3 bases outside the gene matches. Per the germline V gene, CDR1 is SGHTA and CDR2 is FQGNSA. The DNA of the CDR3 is TGTGCCAGCAGCTTAAGGGACAGACCCTACGAGCAGTACTTC. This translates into CASSLRDRPYEQYF.

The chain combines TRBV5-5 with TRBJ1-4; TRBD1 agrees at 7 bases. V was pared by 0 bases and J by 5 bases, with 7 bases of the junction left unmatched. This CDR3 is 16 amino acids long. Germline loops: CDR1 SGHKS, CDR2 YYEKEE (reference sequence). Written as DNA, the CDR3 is TGTGCCAGCAGCTTGGAGGTCGCGACAGGGAATGAAAAACTGTTTTTT. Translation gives CASSLEVATGNEKLFF.

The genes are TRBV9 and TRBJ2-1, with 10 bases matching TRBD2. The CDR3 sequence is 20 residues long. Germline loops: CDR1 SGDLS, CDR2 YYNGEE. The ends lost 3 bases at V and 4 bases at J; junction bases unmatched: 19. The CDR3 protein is CASSGLAGAILTGLYNEQFF. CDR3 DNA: TGTGCCAGCAGCGGTCTAGCGGGAGCAATTCTCACTGGACTGTACAATGAGCAGTTCTTC.

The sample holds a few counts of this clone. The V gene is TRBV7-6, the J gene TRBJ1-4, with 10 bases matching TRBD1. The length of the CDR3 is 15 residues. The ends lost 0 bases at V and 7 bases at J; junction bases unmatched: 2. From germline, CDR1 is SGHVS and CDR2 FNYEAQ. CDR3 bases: TGTGCCAGCAGCTTAGCGACAGGGGGCGGTGAAAAACTGTTTTTT. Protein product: CASSLATGGGEKLFF.

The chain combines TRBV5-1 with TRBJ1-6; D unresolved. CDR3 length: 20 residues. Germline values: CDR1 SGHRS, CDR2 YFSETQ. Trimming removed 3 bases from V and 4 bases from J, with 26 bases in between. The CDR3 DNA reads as TGCGCCAGCAGCTCGCATACTCCCCAGGCGGATGTCCGTTATAATTCACCCCTCCACTTT. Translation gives CASSSHTPQADVRYNSPLHF.

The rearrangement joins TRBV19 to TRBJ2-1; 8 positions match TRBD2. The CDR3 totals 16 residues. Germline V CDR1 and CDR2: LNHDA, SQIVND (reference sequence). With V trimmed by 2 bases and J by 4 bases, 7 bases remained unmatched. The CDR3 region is CASSIITSGLYNEQFF. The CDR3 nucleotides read TGTGCCAGTAGTATAATCACTAGCGGCTTGTACAATGAGCAGTTCTTC. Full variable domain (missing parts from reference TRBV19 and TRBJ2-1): DGGITQSPKYLFRKEGQNVTLSCEQNLNHDAMYWYRQDPGQGLRLIYYSQIVNDFQKGDIAEGYSVSREKKESFPLTVTSAQKNPTAFYLCASSIITSGLYNEQFFGPGTRLTVL.

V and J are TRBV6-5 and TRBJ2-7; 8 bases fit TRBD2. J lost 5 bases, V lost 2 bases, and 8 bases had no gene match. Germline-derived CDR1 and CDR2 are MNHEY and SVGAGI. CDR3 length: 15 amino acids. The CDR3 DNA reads TGTGCCAGCAGTTACCTATTAGCGGGGATCAACGAGCAGTACTTC. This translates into CASSYLLAGINEQYF.

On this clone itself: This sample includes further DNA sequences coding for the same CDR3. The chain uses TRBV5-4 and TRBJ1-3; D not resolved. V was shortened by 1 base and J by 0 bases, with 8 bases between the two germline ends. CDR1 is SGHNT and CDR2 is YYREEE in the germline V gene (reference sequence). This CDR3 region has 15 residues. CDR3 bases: TGTGCCAGCAGCTTGTTAGGAGACTCTGGAAACACCATATATTTT. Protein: CASSLLGDSGNTIYF.

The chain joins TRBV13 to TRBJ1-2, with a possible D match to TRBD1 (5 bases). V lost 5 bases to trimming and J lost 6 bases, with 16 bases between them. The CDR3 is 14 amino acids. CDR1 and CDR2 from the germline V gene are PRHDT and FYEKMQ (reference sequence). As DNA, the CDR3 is TGTGCCAGCAGCGCGGGACGAAACCAAAATGGCTACACCTTC. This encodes CASSAGRNQNGYTF.

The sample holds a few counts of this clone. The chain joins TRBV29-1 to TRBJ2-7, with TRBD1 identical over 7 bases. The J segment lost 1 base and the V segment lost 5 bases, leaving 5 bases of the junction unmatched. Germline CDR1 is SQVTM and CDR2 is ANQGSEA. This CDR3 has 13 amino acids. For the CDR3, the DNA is TGCAGCGTTCGTGCAGGGGGATCCTACGAGCAGTACTTC. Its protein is CSVRAGGSYEQYF.